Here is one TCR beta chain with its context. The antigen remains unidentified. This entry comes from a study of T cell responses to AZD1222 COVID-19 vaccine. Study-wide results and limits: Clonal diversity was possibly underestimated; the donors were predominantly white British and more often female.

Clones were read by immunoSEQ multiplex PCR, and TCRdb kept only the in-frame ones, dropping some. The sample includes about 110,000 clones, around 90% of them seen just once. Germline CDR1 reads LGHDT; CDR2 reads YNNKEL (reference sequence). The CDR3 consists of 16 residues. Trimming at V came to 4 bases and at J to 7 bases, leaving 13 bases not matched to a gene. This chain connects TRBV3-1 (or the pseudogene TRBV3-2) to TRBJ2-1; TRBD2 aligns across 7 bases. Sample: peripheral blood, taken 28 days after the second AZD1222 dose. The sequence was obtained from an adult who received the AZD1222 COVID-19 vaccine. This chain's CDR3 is CASSPLGAGVLNEQFF. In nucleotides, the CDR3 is TGTGCCAGCAGCCCTCTCGGGGCGGGAGTCTTAAATGAGCAGTTCTTC.